The 2 T cell receptor beta chains listed next were all sequenced from one sample in a study of cytomegalovirus exposure and HLA in healthy donors. Both 60 Vbeta primers and 13 Jbeta primers went into the PCR. TCRdb's copy holds only in-frame clones and misses some; the assay was immunoSEQ multiplex PCR. The data show 80,000 to 95,000 clones, 60% to 80% seen once. The sequencing sample was made of PBMCs. The receptors come from a woman aged 50 to 65 in good health and CMV-seropositive.

The V and J genes are TRBV27 and TRBJ1-4; 7 bases agree with TRBD1. V lost 8 bases and J lost 5; bases outside the gene matches: 8. CDR1 is MNHEY and CDR2 is SMNVEV in the germline V gene (reference sequence). The CDR3 loop spans 14 amino acids. DNA of the CDR3: TGTGCCAGCGGCTACAGGGGCTTCAATGAAAAACTGTTTTTT. Its translation: CASGYRGFNEKLFF.

This chain links TRBV5-1 with TRBJ2-5; D possibly corresponds to TRBD2 (5 bases). The J call may not be correct, given that the DNA end is closer to TRBJ2-7. CDR3 length: 14 amino acids. CDR1 is SGHRS, CDR2 YFSETQ, per germline. CDR3 bases: TGCGCCAGCAGGGTTGGAGGATCGTCCTACGAGCAGTACTTC. It codes for CASRVGGSSYEQYF.